The clone carrying this T cell receptor (beta chain) was seen only once. Germline trimming cut 5 bases from V and 7 bases from J; bases unmatched to any gene: 9. Looked up from germline, CDR1 is SGHVS and CDR2 is FQNEAQ. This CDR3 has 14 amino acids. The data originate from a study of shared clonotypes between healthy human individuals. Produced via immunoSEQ multiplex PCR; TCRdb's table is partial and in-frame only. This table holds about 600,000 clones, almost 97% found once. The chain couples TRBV7-8 to TRBJ1-1; 8 bases map to TRBD1. The sequencing input was naive CD4+ T cells sorted from blood. The subset here: CD45RA+ positively selected. The clonotype comes from a woman aged 25 to 39 in good health. Here the CDR3 reads CASSADRVFGEAFF. In DNA, the CDR3 is TGTGCCAGCAGCGCGGACAGGGTTTTTGGTGAAGCTTTCTTT.